This TCR beta chain came from a study of T cell repertoires in cytomegalovirus infection. Study-level background: HLA-B-restricted CMV epitopes that are well studied were used alongside recently identified HLA-C-restricted ones. Indications of both CMV infection and matching HLA type were provided by public TCR beta signatures.

This clonotype turned up a few times. The antigen is undetermined. The study's findings and limits: People with CMV and the relevant HLA were identified by cumulative public TCR beta family frequency. In two of eight donors, the top clonotype was HLA-C-restricted CMV-specific.

The V segment lost 5 bases and the J segment 6 bases; nucleotides outside the gene matches: 14. This CDR3 has 16 residues. From germline, CDR1 is SGHTA and CDR2 FQGNSA. TCRdb reprocessed the reads via MiXCR and lists one record per CDR3 protein. The repertoire holds about 700,000 distinct CDR3 sequences, roughly 33% seen once, with roughly 18% in the top ten. The input for sequencing was cultured PBMCs, taken from culture after CMV antigen stimulation. This chain links TRBV7-2 with TRBJ1-2; 8 bases fit TRBD1. This TCR came from a human donor in good health (CMV status not recorded). Some clones in this sample may be carry-over from other donors' samples. CDR3 residues: CASSPRPGTGLDGYTF. The CDR3 coding sequence is TGTGCCAGCAGCCCCCGACCCGGGACAGGTCTGGATGGCTACACCTTC.